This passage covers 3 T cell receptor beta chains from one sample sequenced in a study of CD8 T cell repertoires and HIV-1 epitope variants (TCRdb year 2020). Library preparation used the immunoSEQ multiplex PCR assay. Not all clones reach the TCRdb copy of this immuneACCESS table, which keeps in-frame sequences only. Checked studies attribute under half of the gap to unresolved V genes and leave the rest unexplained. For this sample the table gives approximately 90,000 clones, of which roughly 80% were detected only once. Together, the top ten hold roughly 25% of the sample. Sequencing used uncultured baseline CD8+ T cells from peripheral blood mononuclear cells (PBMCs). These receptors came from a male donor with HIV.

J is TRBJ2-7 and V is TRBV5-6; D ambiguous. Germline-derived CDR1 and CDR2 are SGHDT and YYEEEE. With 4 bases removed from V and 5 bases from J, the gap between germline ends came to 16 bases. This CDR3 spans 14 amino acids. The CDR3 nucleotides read TGTGCCAGCAGCCGCGTAGGGCCAGCCAACGAGCAGTACTTC. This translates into CASSRVGPANEQYF.

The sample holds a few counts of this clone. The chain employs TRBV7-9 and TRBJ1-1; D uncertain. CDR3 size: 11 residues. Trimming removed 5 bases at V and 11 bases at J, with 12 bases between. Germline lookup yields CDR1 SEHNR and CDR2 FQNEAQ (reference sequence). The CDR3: CASSTVHDAFF. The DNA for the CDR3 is TGTGCCAGCAGCACGGTACACGATGCTTTCTTT.

CDR3 sequence (DNA): TGTGCCAGTGGGGACAGGCGTAATTCACCCCTCCACTTT. Its protein is CASGDRRNSPLHF. The chain recombines TRBV6-5 with TRBJ1-6; 8 bases agree with TRBD1. Trimming cost V 9 bases and J 6 bases; bases outside gene matches: 4. CDR1 is MNHEY and CDR2 is SVGAGI in the germline V gene. CDR3 size: 13 residues.